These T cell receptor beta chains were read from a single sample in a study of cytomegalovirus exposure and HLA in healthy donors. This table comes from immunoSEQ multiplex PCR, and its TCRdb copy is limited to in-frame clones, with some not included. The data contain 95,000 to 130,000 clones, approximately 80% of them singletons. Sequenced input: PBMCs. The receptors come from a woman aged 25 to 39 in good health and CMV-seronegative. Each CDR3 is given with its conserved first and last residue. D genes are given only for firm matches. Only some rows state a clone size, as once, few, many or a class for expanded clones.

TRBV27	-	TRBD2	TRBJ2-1	CASSSPGLAGHNEQFF	TGTGCCAGCAGTTCCCCCGGACTAGCGGGCCACAATGAGCAGTTCTTC
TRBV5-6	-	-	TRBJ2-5	CASSAGSLEEETQYF	TGTGCCAGCAGCGCGGGAAGCCTGGAGGAAGAGACCCAGTACTTC
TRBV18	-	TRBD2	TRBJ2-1	CASSPPGLAGGSAEQFF	TGTGCCAGCTCACCACCCGGACTAGCGGGAGGATCAGCTGAGCAGTTCTTC
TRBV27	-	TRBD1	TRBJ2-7	CASSRVRDSYEQYF	TGTGCCAGCAGCCGCGTCCGGGACAGCTACGAGCAGTACTTC
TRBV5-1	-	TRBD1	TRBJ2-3	CASSLQTGSQYF	TGCGCCAGCAGCTTACAGACAGGGTCGCAGTATTTT
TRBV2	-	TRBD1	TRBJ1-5	CASSEQGVNQPQHF	TGTGCCAGCAGTGAGCAGGGGGTCAATCAGCCCCAGCATTTT
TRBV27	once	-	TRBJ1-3	CASSPILGNTIYF	TGTGCCAGCAGTCCCATACTCGGAAACACCATATATTTT
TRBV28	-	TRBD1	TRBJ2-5	CASTGEGETQYF	TGTGCCTCTACAGGGGAAGGAGAGACCCAGTACTTC
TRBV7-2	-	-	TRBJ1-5	CASSPSGVSNQPQHF	TGTGCCAGCAGCCCCTCCGGGGTCAGCAATCAGCCCCAGCATTTT
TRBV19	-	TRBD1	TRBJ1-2	CASSPPGTGAGYTF	TGTGCCAGTAGCCCACCCGGGACAGGGGCCGGCTACACCTTC
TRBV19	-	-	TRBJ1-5	CASSIDQGNQPQHF	TGTGCCAGTAGTATAGATCAGGGAAATCAGCCCCAGCATTTT
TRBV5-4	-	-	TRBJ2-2	CASSLPRQGLTGELFF	TGTGCCAGCAGCCTGCCCCGACAGGGACTCACCGGGGAGCTGTTTTTT
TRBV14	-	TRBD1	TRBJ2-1	CASSQPDRVLNEQFF	TGTGCCAGCAGCCAACCGGACAGGGTGCTCAATGAGCAGTTCTTC
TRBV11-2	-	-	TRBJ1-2	CASTHQGYGYTF	TGTGCCAGCACACACCAGGGCTATGGCTACACCTTC
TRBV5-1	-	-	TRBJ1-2	CASSLAQENYGYTF	TGCGCCAGCAGCTTGGCCCAAGAGAACTATGGCTACACCTTC
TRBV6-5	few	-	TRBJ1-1	CASFGVGAFF	TGTGCCAGCTTTGGAGTTGGTGCTTTCTTT
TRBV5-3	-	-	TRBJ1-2	CARSLTRTNYGYTF	TGTGCCAGAAGCTTGACGAGGACTAACTATGGCTACACCTTC
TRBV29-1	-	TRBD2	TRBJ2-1	CSVASIAGPGEQFF	TGCAGCGTTGCGTCTATAGCGGGTCCGGGTGAGCAGTTCTTC
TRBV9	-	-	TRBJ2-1	CASSVGRDNEQFF	TGTGCCAGCAGCGTAGGGAGGGACAATGAGCAGTTCTTC
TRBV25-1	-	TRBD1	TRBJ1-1	CASSEPGLQGGTEAFF	TGTGCCAGCAGTGAACCAGGTCTTCAGGGGGGCACTGAAGCTTTCTTT
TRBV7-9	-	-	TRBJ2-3	CASSLAGVVTDTQYF	TGTGCCAGCAGCTTAGCGGGAGTAGTTACAGATACGCAGTATTTT
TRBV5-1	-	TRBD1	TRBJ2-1	CASSTPGTGHKFFYNEQFF	TGCGCCAGCAGCACCCCAGGGACAGGCCACAAATTCTTCTACAATGAGCAGTTCTTC
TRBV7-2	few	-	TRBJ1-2	CASSITDRHLLGYTF	TGTGCCAGCAGCATTACTGACAGGCACCTCCTCGGCTACACCTTC
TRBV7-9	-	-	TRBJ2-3	CASSFGGWTDTQYF	TGTGCCAGCAGCTTTGGAGGATGGACAGATACGCAGTATTTT
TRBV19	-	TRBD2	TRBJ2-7	CASSTTSGAYEQYF	TGTGCCAGTAGTACGACTAGCGGAGCTTACGAGCAGTACTTC
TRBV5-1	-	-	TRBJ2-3	CASSFRSPGSVGTDTQYF	TGCGCCAGCAGCTTTCGCTCCCCGGGTAGCGTCGGCACAGATACGCAGTATTTT
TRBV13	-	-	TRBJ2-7	CASSGLEGVGTHGEQYF	TGTGCCAGCAGTGGGCTAGAGGGGGTGGGAACTCACGGGGAGCAGTACTTC
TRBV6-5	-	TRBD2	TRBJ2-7	CASSPRTSGRYEQYF	TGTGCCAGCAGCCCACGGACTAGCGGGAGGTACGAGCAGTACTTC
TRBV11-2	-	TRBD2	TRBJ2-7	CASSLYTSGSWRYEQYF	TGTGCCAGCAGCTTATATACTAGCGGGAGTTGGCGATACGAGCAGTACTTC
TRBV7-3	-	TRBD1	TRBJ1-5	CASSDGTARSNQPQHF	TGTGCCAGCAGCGATGGGACAGCCCGGAGCAATCAGCCCCAGCATTTT
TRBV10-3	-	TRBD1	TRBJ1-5	CASSEVGGSGNQPQHF	TGTGCCAGCAGTGAAGTAGGGGGCTCGGGGAATCAGCCCCAGCATTTT
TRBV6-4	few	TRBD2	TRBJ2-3	CASSPGTSDTDTQYF	TGTGCCAGCAGCCCCGGGACTAGCGACACAGATACGCAGTATTTT
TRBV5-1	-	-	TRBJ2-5	CASSAGGPGQETQYF	TGCGCCAGCAGCGCCGGGGGGCCAGGACAGGAGACCCAGTACTTC
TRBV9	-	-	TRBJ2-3	CASKGEPSTDTQYF	TGTGCCAGCAAAGGAGAACCTAGCACAGATACGCAGTATTTT
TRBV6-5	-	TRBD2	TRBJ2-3	CASSYSSGRAEDTQYF	TGTGCCAGCAGTTACTCTAGCGGGAGGGCCGAGGATACGCAGTATTTT
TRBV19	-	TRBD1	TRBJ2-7	CASSTGTGWEQYF	TGTGCCAGTAGCACCGGGACAGGGTGGGAGCAGTACTTC